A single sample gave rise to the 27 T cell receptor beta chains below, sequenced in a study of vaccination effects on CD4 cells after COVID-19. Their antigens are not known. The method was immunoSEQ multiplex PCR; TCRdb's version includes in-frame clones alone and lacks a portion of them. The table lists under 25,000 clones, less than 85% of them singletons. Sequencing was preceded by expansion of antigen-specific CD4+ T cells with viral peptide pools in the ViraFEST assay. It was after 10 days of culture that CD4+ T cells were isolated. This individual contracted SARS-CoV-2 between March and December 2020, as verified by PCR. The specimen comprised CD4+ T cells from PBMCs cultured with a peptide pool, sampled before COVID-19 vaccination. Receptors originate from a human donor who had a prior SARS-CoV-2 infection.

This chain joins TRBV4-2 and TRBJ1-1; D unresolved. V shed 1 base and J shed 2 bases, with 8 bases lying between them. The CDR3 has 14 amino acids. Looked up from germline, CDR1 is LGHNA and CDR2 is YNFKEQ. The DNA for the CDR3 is TGTGCCAGCAGCCAAGGACAAATTAACACTGAAGCTTTCTTT. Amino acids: CASSQGQINTEAFF.

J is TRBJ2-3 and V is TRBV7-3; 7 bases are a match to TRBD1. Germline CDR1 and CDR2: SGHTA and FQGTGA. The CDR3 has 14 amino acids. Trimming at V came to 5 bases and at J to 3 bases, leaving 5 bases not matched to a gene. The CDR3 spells CASSPGQLTDTQYF. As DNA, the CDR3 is TGTGCCAGCAGCCCGGGACAGCTGACAGATACGCAGTATTTT.

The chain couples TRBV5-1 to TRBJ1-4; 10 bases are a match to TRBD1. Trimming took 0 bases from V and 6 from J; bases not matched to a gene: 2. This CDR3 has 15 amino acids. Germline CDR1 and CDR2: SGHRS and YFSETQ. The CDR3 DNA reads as TGCGCCAGCAGCTTGGAGGGACAGGGGCATGAAAAACTGTTTTTT. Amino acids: CASSLEGQGHEKLFF.

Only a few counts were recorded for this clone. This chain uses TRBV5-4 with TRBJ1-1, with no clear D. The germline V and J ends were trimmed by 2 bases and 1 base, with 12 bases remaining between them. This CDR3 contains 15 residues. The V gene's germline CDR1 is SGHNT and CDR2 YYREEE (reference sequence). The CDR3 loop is CASSFFGGSNTEAFF. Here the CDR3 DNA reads TGTGCCAGCAGCTTTTTTGGAGGGTCGAACACTGAAGCTTTCTTT.

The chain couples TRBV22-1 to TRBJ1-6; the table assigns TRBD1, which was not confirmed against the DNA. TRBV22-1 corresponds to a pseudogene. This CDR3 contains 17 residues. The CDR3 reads CPGSAPQGNSYNSPLHF. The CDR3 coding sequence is TGTCCTGGGAGCGCACCTCAGGGGAACTCCTATAATTCACCCCTCCACTTT.

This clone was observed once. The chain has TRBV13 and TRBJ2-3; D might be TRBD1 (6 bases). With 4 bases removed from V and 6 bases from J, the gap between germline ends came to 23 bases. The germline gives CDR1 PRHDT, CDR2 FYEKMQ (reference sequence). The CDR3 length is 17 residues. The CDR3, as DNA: TGTGCCAGCAGCTCAGCACAGGGTAAGGGGGTCCGCGATACGCAGTATTTT. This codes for CASSSAQGKGVRDTQYF.

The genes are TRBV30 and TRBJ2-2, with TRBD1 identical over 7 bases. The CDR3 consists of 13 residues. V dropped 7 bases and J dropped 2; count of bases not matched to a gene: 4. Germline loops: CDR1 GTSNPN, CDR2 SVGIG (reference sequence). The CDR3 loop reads CAYHRGNTGELFF. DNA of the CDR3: TGTGCCTATCACAGGGGCAACACCGGGGAGCTGTTTTTT.

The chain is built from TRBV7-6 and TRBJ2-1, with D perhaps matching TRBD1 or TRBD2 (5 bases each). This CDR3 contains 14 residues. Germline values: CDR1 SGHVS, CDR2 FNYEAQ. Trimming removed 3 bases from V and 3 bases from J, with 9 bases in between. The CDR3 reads CASSFGTNYNEQFF. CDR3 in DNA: TGTGCCAGCAGCTTTGGGACCAACTACAATGAGCAGTTCTTC. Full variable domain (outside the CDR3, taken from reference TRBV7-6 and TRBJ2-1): GAGVSQSPRYKVTKRGQDVALRCDPISGHVSLYWYRQALGQGPEFLTYFNYEAQQDKSGLPNDRFSAERPEGSISTLTIQRTEQRDSAMYRCASSFGTNYNEQFFGPGTRLTVL.

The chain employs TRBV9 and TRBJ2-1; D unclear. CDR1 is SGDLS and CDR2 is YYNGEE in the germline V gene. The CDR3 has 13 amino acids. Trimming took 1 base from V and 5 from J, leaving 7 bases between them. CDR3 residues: CASSVIPNNEQFF. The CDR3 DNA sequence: TGTGCCAGCAGCGTAATACCAAACAATGAGCAGTTCTTC.

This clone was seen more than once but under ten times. The CDR3: CASSYRNYGYTF. CDR3 DNA sequence: TGTGCCAGCAGTTACAGAAACTATGGCTACACCTTC. The rearrangement joins TRBV28 to TRBJ1-2; D gene ambiguous. V lost 4 bases, J lost 2 bases, and 5 bases lay in between. The length of the CDR3 is 12 residues. Looked up from germline, CDR1 is MDHEN and CDR2 is SYDVKM.

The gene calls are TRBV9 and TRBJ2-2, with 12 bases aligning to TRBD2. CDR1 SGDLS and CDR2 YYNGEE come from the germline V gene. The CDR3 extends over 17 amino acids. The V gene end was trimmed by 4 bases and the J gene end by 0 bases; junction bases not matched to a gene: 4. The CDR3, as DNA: TGTGCCAGCAGCCCAACTAGCGGGAGGCCGAACACCGGGGAGCTGTTTTTT. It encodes CASSPTSGRPNTGELFF. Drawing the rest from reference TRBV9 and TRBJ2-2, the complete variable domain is DSGVTQTPKHLITATGQRVTLRCSPRSGDLSVYWYQQSLDQGLQFLIQYYNGEERAKGNILERFSAQQFPDLHSELNLSSLELGDSALYFCASSPTSGRPNTGELFFGEGSRLTVL.

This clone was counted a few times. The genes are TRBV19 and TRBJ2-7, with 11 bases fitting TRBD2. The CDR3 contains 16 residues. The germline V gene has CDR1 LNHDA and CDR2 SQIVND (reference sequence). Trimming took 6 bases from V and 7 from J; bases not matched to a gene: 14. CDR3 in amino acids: CASSLLLAGGPGEQYF. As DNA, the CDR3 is TGTGCCAGTAGCTTACTGTTAGCGGGAGGGCCTGGTGAGCAGTACTTC.

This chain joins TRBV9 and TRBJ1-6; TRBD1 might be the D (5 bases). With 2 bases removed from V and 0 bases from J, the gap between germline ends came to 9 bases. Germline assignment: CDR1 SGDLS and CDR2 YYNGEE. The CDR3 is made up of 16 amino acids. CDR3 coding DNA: TGTGCCAGCAGCGTGACAGCTAGCTCCTATAATTCACCCCTCCACTTT. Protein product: CASSVTASSYNSPLHF. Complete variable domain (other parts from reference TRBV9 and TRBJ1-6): DSGVTQTPKHLITATGQRVTLRCSPRSGDLSVYWYQQSLDQGLQFLIQYYNGEERAKGNILERFSAQQFPDLHSELNLSSLELGDSALYFCASSVTASSYNSPLHFGNGTRLTVT.

In DNA, the CDR3 is TGTGCCAGCAGCTTATCAACAGGGGGCTACAATGAGCAGTTCTTC. It is translated as CASSLSTGGYNEQFF. V usage is TRBV11-2 and J usage is TRBJ2-1; 8 bases line up with TRBD1. CDR3 length: 15 residues. The junction had 3 bases not matched to a gene; V was cut back by 2 bases and J by 3 bases. CDR1 and CDR2 (germline): SGHAT, FQNNGV.

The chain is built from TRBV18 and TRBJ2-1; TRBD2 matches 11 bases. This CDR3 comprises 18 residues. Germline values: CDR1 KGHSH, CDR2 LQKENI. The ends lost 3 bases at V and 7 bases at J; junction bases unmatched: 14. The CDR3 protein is CASSPTQLAGAAGNEQFF. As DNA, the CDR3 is TGTGCCAGCTCACCTACACAACTAGCGGGAGCGGCAGGGAATGAGCAGTTCTTC.

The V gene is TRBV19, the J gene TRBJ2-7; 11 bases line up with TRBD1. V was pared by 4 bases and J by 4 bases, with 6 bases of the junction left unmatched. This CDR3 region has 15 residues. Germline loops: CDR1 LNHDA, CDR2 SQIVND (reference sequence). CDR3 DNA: TGTGCCAGTAGTACCTCTGGGACAGGGGGTTACGAGCAGTACTTC. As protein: CASSTSGTGGYEQYF. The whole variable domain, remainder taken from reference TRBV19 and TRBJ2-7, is DGGITQSPKYLFRKEGQNVTLSCEQNLNHDAMYWYRQDPGQGLRLIYYSQIVNDFQKGDIAEGYSVSREKKESFPLTVTSAQKNPTAFYLCASSTSGTGGYEQYFGPGTRLTVT.

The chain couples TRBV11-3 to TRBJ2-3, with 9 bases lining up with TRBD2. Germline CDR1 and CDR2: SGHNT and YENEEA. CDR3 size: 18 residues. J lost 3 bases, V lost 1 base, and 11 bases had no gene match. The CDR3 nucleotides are TGTGCCAGCAGCTTAGGGGATGGGCGCGGGGGGGGGACAGATACGCAGTATTTT. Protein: CASSLGDGRGGGTDTQYF.

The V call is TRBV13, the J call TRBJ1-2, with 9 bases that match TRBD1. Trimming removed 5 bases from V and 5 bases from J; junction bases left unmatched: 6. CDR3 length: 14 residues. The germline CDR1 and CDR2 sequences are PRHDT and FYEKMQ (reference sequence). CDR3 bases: TGTGCCAGCAGCCGGGGACAGGGCCAGTATGGCTACACCTTC. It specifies CASSRGQGQYGYTF.

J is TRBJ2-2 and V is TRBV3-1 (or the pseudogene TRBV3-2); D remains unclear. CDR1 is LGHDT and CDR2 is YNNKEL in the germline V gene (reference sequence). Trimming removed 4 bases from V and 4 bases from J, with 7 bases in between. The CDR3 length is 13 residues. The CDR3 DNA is TGTGCCAGCAGCCCGACCCTCACCGGGGAGCTGTTTTTT. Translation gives CASSPTLTGELFF.

The CDR3 DNA is TGTGCCAGCACGTTCCAGGGGTATGATGAAAAACTGTTTTTT. This codes for CASTFQGYDEKLFF. V gene TRBV2 combines with J gene TRBJ1-4; TRBD1 is a possible D gene (6 bases). V lost 7 bases to trimming and J lost 6 bases, with 15 bases between them. Germline CDR1 is SNHLY and CDR2 is FYNNEI. The length of the CDR3 is 14 residues.

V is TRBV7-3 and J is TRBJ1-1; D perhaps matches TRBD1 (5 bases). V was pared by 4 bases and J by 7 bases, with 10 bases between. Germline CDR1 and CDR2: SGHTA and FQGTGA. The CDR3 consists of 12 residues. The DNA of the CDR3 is TGTGCCAGCAGCTCCCGGGGGGGTGAAGCTTTCTTT. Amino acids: CASSSRGGEAFF.

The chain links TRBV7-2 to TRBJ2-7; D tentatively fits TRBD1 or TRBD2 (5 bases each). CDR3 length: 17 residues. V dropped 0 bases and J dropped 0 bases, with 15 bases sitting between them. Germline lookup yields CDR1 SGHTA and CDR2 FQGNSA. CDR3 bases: TGTGCCAGCAGCTTAGCGGGGACCAGGGCCAGCTCCTACGAGCAGTACTTC. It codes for CASSLAGTRASSYEQYF.

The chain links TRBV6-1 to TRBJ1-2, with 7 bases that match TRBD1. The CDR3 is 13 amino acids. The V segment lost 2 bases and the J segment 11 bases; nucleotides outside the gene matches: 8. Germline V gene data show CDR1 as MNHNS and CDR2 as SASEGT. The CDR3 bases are TGTGCCAGCAGTGAAACAGGGGTTACGGGATACACCTTC. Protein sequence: CASSETGVTGYTF.

The CDR3 region has the DNA TGTGCCAGCAGTGAGTCCCAATACTATGGCTACACCTTC. Encoded protein: CASSESQYYGYTF. The chain is built from TRBV6-1 and TRBJ1-2; D call uncertain. The length of the CDR3 is 13 residues. Deletions cut 3 bases from V and 3 bases from J, with 8 bases between. CDR1 is MNHNS and CDR2 is SASEGT in the germline V gene.

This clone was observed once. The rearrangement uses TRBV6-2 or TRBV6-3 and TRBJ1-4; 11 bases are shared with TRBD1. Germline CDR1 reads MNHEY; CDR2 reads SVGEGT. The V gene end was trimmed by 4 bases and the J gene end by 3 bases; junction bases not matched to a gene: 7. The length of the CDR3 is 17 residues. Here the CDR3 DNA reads TGTGCCAGCAGTTTCGCCGGGACAGGGGGGTCTAATGAAAAACTGTTTTTT. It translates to CASSFAGTGGSNEKLFF.

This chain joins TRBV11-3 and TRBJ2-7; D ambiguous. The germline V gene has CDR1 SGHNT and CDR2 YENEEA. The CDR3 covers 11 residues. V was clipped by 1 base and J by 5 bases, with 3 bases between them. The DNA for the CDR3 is TGTGCCAGCAGCTTAGGTGACGAGCAGTACTTC. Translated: CASSLGDEQYF.

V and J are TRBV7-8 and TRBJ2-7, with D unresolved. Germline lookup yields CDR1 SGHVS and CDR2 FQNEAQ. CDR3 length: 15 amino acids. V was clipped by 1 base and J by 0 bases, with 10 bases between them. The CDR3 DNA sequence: TGTGCCAGCAGCTTAGAAACTTCCCTCTCCTACGAGCAGTACTTC. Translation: CASSLETSLSYEQYF.